The next 18 T cell receptor beta chains were all read from a single sample in a study of OX40 agonist ivuxolimab in advanced cancers. Sequencing used immunoSEQ multiplex PCR; TCRdb keeps in-frame clones, though not all of them. The sample includes 39,000 or so clones, around nine tenths of them seen just once. The sample in question was CD4+ or CD8+ T cells sorted from blood, obtained in a trial of the OX40 agonist ivuxolimab. The receptors come from an adult with an advanced solid tumor such as melanoma, head and neck, liver or kidney cancer.

The rearrangement links TRBV6-1 to TRBJ2-7; tentatively, D is TRBD1 or TRBD2 (5 bases each). CDR1 is MNHNS, CDR2 SASEGT, per germline. The length of the CDR3 is 11 residues. V lost 10 bases to trimming and J lost 7 bases, with 14 bases between them. CDR3 region: CAILRGGEQYF. The DNA of the CDR3 is TGTGCCATCCTAAGGGGCGGGGAGCAGTACTTC.

The chain links TRBV29-1 to TRBJ2-5; 7 bases are a match to TRBD2. Germline V gene lookup returns CDR1 SQVTM and CDR2 ANQGSEA. V was pared by 4 bases and J by 1 base, with 0 bases of the junction left unmatched. The CDR3 has 12 residues. CDR3 amino acids: CSVGGGQETQYF. The CDR3 nucleotides read TGCAGCGTTGGCGGGGGCCAAGAGACCCAGTACTTC.

The genes are TRBV11-3 and TRBJ2-7; perhaps D is TRBD1 or TRBD2 (5 bases each). Germline lookup yields CDR1 SGHNT and CDR2 YENEEA. The CDR3 spans 14 residues. V lost 5 bases to trimming and J lost 9 bases, with 20 bases between them. CDR3 amino acids: CASSQGPHGPWQYF. In DNA form, the CDR3 reads TGTGCCAGCAGCCAGGGACCCCACGGGCCGTGGCAGTACTTC.

This clone was observed a few times. The V and J genes are TRBV4-1 and TRBJ1-3; a possible D gene is TRBD1 (6 bases). The germline CDR1 and CDR2 sequences are MGHRA and YSYEKL. V was pared by 4 bases and J by 2 bases, with 18 bases between. The CDR3 covers 17 residues. CDR3 bases: TGCGCCAGCAGCCGAGCCCAGGGGTGGTCTGCTGGAAACACCATATATTTT. It encodes CASSRAQGWSAGNTIYF.

This clone came up once. The chain uses TRBV7-3 and TRBJ1-2; the D is unclear. CDR3 size: 13 residues. Trimming took 5 bases from V and 2 from J, leaving 9 bases between them. Germline V gene data show CDR1 as SGHTA and CDR2 as FQGTGA. CDR3 loop: CASSGLLNYGYTF. CDR3 nucleotide sequence: TGTGCCAGCAGCGGGTTGCTAAACTATGGCTACACCTTC.

The genes are TRBV7-8 and TRBJ2-2; D unresolved. The CDR3 consists of 13 residues. Germline-derived CDR1 and CDR2 are SGHVS and FQNEAQ. Trimming left V 5 bases short and J 3 bases short, with 7 bases between. The CDR3 region has the DNA TGTGCCAGCAGCCACTCTTACACCGGGGAGCTGTTTTTT. This codes for CASSHSYTGELFF.

This chain joins TRBV19 and TRBJ2-2, with TRBD2 matching 7 bases. The CDR3 covers 15 residues. J gave up 7 bases and V 10 bases, and 15 bases lay outside the gene matches. CDR1 is LNHDA, CDR2 SQIVND, per germline (reference sequence). CDR3: CATRPTAGDGGELFF. DNA of the CDR3: TGTGCCACCCGCCCCACGGCGGGGGATGGCGGGGAGCTGTTTTTT. Together with reference TRBV19 and TRBJ2-2, the CDR3 gives the full variable domain: DGGITQSPKYLFRKEGQNVTLSCEQNLNHDAMYWYRQDPGQGLRLIYYSQIVNDFQKGDIAEGYSVSREKKESFPLTVTSAQKNPTAFYLCATRPTAGDGGELFFGEGSRLTVL.

The J gene is TRBJ1-6, the V gene TRBV28; D gene unclear. Per the germline V gene, CDR1 is MDHEN and CDR2 is SYDVKM. Between the trimmed V and J ends, which lost 6 bases and 0 bases, there was a span of 12 bases. The CDR3 consists of 16 residues. The CDR3: CASSGSGGSYNSPLHF. The CDR3 DNA reads TGTGCCAGCAGCGGTTCGGGAGGCTCCTATAATTCACCCCTCCACTTT.

The chain has TRBV30 and TRBJ1-3; D unclear. V was cut by 4 bases and J by 9 bases, with 19 bases left in between. CDR3 length: 14 residues. CDR1 GTSNPN and CDR2 SVGIG come from the germline V gene (reference sequence). The CDR3 protein is CAWTPLAGRTTIYF. CDR3 DNA: TGTGCCTGGACCCCCCTCGCAGGTCGTACCACCATATATTTT.

The chain couples TRBV9 to TRBJ2-7; 8 bases agree with TRBD1. V dropped 0 bases and J dropped 0; count of bases not matched to a gene: 2. The CDR3 is 15 amino acids. The germline CDR1 and CDR2 sequences are SGDLS and YYNGEE. DNA of the CDR3: TGTGCCAGCAGCGTAGAAGACAGGGGCTCCTACGAGCAGTACTTC. It codes for CASSVEDRGSYEQYF.

The CDR3 coding sequence is TGTGCCTGGAGTACCTCGACAGGGTTGGACGAAAAACTGTTTTTT. Translating it yields CAWSTSTGLDEKLFF. V is TRBV30 and J is TRBJ1-4; 7 nucleotides align to TRBD1. Germline loops: CDR1 GTSNPN, CDR2 SVGIG (reference sequence). This CDR3 contains 15 residues. With 2 bases clipped from V and 8 bases from J, the junction kept 11 bases outside the gene matches.

The CDR3 region is CASRTGEFLANEQFF. The DNA of the CDR3 is TGTGCCAGCAGGACCGGAGAATTTCTGGCCAATGAGCAGTTCTTC. The genes are TRBV6-1 and TRBJ2-1; D uncertain. V was pared by 6 bases and J by 6 bases, with 18 bases between. The CDR3 has 15 amino acids. Germline CDR1 reads MNHNS; CDR2 reads SASEGT.

V is TRBV5-1 and J is TRBJ2-1; 12 bases fit TRBD1. This CDR3 spans 16 amino acids. Germline CDR1 reads SGHRS; CDR2 reads YFSETQ. After removal of 2 bases from V and 6 bases from J, the junction contained 6 bases not matched to a gene. The CDR3 DNA reads as TGCGCCAGCAGCTTAACCGGGACAGGGGGCTTCAATGAGCAGTTCTTC. It codes for CASSLTGTGGFNEQFF.

V and J are TRBV7-2 and TRBJ2-3; 9 bases are shared with TRBD1. The CDR3 runs to 15 residues. Trimming took 5 bases from V and 4 from J; bases not matched to a gene: 7. CDR1 and CDR2 from the germline V gene are SGHTA and FQGNSA. This CDR3 reads CASSPAGTGSDTQYF. The CDR3 nucleotides are TGTGCCAGCAGCCCCGCCGGGACAGGGTCAGATACGCAGTATTTT. The whole variable domain, remainder taken from reference TRBV7-2 and TRBJ2-3, is GAGVSQSPSNKVTEKGKDVELRCDPISGHTALYWYRQSLGQGLEFLIYFQGNSAPDKSGLPSDRFSAERTGGSVSTLTIQRTQQEDSAVYLCASSPAGTGSDTQYFGPGTRLTVL.

CDR3 DNA sequence: TGTGCCAGCAGTCAGGCCCCAACTAGCGAAAATACGCAGTATTTT. Protein: CASSQAPTSENTQYF. This chain links TRBV7-6 with TRBJ2-3; TRBD2 matches at 7 bases. Germline CDR1 is SGHVS and CDR2 is FNYEAQ. This CDR3 is built from 15 residues. Trimming removed 6 bases from V and 7 bases from J; junction bases left unmatched: 13.

The chain links TRBV19 to TRBJ2-7, with 9 positions matching TRBD1. J lost 3 bases, V lost 5 bases, and 5 bases had no gene match. Germline V gives CDR1 LNHDA, CDR2 SQIVND (reference sequence). There are 14 residues in the CDR3. CDR3 region: CASSAGTGHYEQYF. In nucleotides, the CDR3 is TGTGCCAGTAGTGCTGGGACAGGGCACTACGAGCAGTACTTC.

The chain has TRBV15 and TRBJ1-6; tentative D call: TRBD1 (5 bases). CDR1 is LNHNV and CDR2 is YYDKDF in the germline V gene (reference sequence). Trimming removed 1 base from V and 9 bases from J, with 7 bases in between. This CDR3 contains 13 residues. CDR3 amino acids: CATSRGDGSPLHF. The CDR3 coding sequence is TGTGCCACCAGCAGAGGGGACGGTTCACCCCTCCACTTT.

The genes are TRBV5-1 and TRBJ2-5; 7 bases are shared with TRBD1. CDR1 and CDR2 from the germline V gene are SGHRS and YFSETQ. This CDR3 region has 15 residues. The V and J ends lost 4 bases and 1 base, in that order; junction bases with no gene match: 7. In DNA form, the CDR3 reads TGCGCCAGCAGCCAGATGCAGGGGGTCCAAGAGACCCAGTACTTC. It translates to CASSQMQGVQETQYF. The full variable domain, in which reference TRBV5-1 and TRBJ2-5 provide the parts outside the CDR3, is KAGVTQTPRYLIKTRGQQVTLSCSPISGHRSVSWYQQTPGQGLQFLFEYFSETQRNKGNFPGRFSGRQFSNSRSEMNVSTLELGDSALYLCASSQMQGVQETQYFGPGTRLLVL.